These 30 T cell receptor beta chains came from one sample sequenced in a study of control samples from healthy donors and cancer patients. Clones were read by immunoSEQ multiplex PCR, and TCRdb kept only the in-frame ones, dropping some. The table includes 100,000 to 150,000 clones, 80% to 95% detected once. The specimen sequenced was blood. The receptors come from a man aged 18 to 29 in good health.

The chain recombines TRBV29-1 with TRBJ2-7; 10 bases fit TRBD1. Germline V gene data show CDR1 as SQVTM and CDR2 as ANQGSEA. CDR3 length: 12 amino acids. The V and J ends lost 7 bases and 2 bases, in that order; junction bases with no gene match: 2. DNA for the CDR3: TGCAGCGGAGGGACAGGGGCCTACGAGCAGTACTTC. Translating gives CSGGTGAYEQYF.

This chain uses TRBV11-2 with TRBJ2-7, with 7 bases aligning to TRBD1. There are 12 residues in the CDR3. CDR1 SGHAT and CDR2 FQNNGV come from the germline V gene. The trim removed 6 bases at V and 9 bases at J, leaving 8 bases unmatched. The CDR3 reads CASSLTGEGQYF. The DNA for the CDR3 is TGTGCCAGCAGTCTAACAGGGGAAGGGCAGTACTTC.

The rearrangement uses TRBV23-1 and TRBJ2-4, with D possibly matching TRBD1 (6 bases). TRBV23-1 is labeled an ORF, and its function is uncertain. Trimming removed 2 bases at V and 4 bases at J, with 9 bases between. The CDR3 totals 14 residues. The CDR3 DNA reads TGCGCCAGCAGTCAACTGGACAGAAAAAACATTCAGTACTTC. Translated: CASSQLDRKNIQYF.

The sample holds one count of this clone. The genes are TRBV15 and TRBJ1-1, with a possible D match to TRBD1 (5 bases). The CDR3 runs 14 residues. V shed 1 base and J shed 4 bases, with 10 bases lying between them. Germline CDR1 LNHNV, CDR2 YYDKDF (reference sequence). The CDR3 DNA sequence: TGTGCCACCAGCAGAGTCTCGGGGCTCACTGAAGCTTTCTTT. Protein product: CATSRVSGLTEAFF.

The CDR3 bases are TGTGCCATCAGTGGGGGGACAGCAACTAATGAAAAACTGTTTTTT. Its translation: CAISGGTATNEKLFF. This chain joins TRBV10-3 and TRBJ1-4, with 7 positions matching TRBD1. Germline V gene data show CDR1 as ENHRY and CDR2 as SYGVKD. The length of the CDR3 is 15 residues. Unmatched junction bases numbered 2, after V lost 4 bases and J lost 0 bases.

The rearrangement joins TRBV30 to TRBJ2-7; 7 bases align to TRBD1. Germline CDR1 and CDR2: GTSNPN and SVGIG (reference sequence). The V segment lost 5 bases and the J segment 2 bases; nucleotides outside the gene matches: 3. This CDR3 is built from 12 residues. Here the CDR3 reads CAWGDRTYEQYF. CDR3 nucleotides: TGTGCCTGGGGGGACAGAACCTACGAGCAGTACTTC.

The J gene is TRBJ2-3, the V gene TRBV14; D might be TRBD1 or TRBD2, each matching 5 bases. Trimming removed 0 bases at V and 5 bases at J, with 12 bases between. The V gene's germline CDR1 is SGHDN and CDR2 FVKESK. This CDR3 spans 15 amino acids. The CDR3 spells CASSQDLRGRDTQYF. The CDR3 DNA is TGTGCCAGCAGCCAAGATCTGAGGGGTAGAGATACGCAGTATTTT. The full variable domain, its missing parts supplied by reference TRBV14 and TRBJ2-3, is EAGVTQFPSHSVIEKGQTVTLRCDPISGHDNLYWYRRVMGKEIKFLLHFVKESKQDESGMPNNRFLAERTGGTYSTLKVQPAELEDSGVYFCASSQDLRGRDTQYFGPGTRLTVL.

This chain connects TRBV3-1 (or the pseudogene TRBV3-2) to TRBJ2-7; D gene unclear. Germline-derived CDR1 and CDR2 are LGHDT and YNNKEL (reference sequence). Trimming cost V 0 bases and J 3 bases, with 9 bases left between them. The CDR3 is 14 amino acids. The DNA for the CDR3 is TGTGCCAGCAGCCAAGAAGGCCCTTACTACGAGCAGTACTTC. Its protein product is CASSQEGPYYEQYF.

V and J are TRBV6-2 or TRBV6-3 and TRBJ1-2, with 8 nucleotides matching TRBD1. The CDR3 covers 16 residues. With V trimmed by 2 bases and J by 8 bases, 13 bases remained unmatched. The V gene's germline CDR1 is MNHEY and CDR2 SVGEGT. CDR3 sequence: CASSYTTGQAIGGYTF. The CDR3 nucleotides are TGTGCCAGCAGTTACACAACGGGACAGGCTATTGGGGGCTACACCTTC.

This chain links TRBV7-9 with TRBJ2-3, with D tentatively TRBD1 (5 bases). The CDR3 is 17 residues long. From germline, CDR1 is SEHNR and CDR2 FQNEAQ (reference sequence). Trimming removed 5 bases at V and 0 bases at J, with 18 bases between. This CDR3 reads CASSAGRPKGSTDTQYF. The CDR3 DNA reads as TGTGCCAGCAGCGCCGGACGGCCTAAGGGGAGCACAGATACGCAGTATTTT. Full variable domain (outside the CDR3, taken from reference TRBV7-9 and TRBJ2-3): DTGVSQNPRHKITKRGQNVTFRCDPISEHNRLYWYRQTLGQGPEFLTYFQNEAQLEKSRLLSDRFSAERPKGSFSTLEIQRTEQGDSAMYLCASSAGRPKGSTDTQYFGPGTRLTVL.

The rearrangement joins TRBV4-1 to TRBJ2-1, with 9 bases aligning to TRBD1. Per germline, CDR1 MGHRA and CDR2 YSYEKL. The CDR3 spans 16 residues. V trimming: 4 bases; J trimming: 8 bases; junction bases outside the gene matches: 12. In DNA, the CDR3 is TGCGCCAGCAGCCTTGCTCGGGACAGGGTACGCCATGAGCAGTTCTTC. It is translated as CASSLARDRVRHEQFF.

This clone showed up just once. The gene calls are TRBV5-1 and TRBJ1-5; D is unresolved. The CDR3 spans 13 residues. CDR1 and CDR2 (germline): SGHRS, YFSETQ. Trimming stripped 0 bases from V and 3 bases from J, with 4 bases between. The CDR3 spells CASSLGFNQPQHF. Written as DNA, the CDR3 is TGCGCCAGCAGCTTGGGCTTCAATCAGCCCCAGCATTTT.

V usage is TRBV19 and J usage is TRBJ1-5; D gene ambiguous. V dropped 1 base and J dropped 7 bases, with 5 bases sitting between them. CDR3 length: 12 amino acids. Germline lookup yields CDR1 LNHDA and CDR2 SQIVND (reference sequence). DNA of the CDR3: TGTGCCAGTAGTATAGGGCAACAGCCCCAGCATTTT. Residues: CASSIGQQPQHF.

Written as DNA, the CDR3 is TGTGCCAGCAGTTTTGGGGACCAAGAGACCCAGTACTTC. This sequence encodes CASSFGDQETQYF. The J gene is TRBJ2-5, the V gene TRBV12-3 or TRBV12-4; D is undetermined. This CDR3 comprises 13 residues. Trimming cost V 3 bases and J 0 bases, with 5 bases left between them.

The chain carries TRBV10-3 and TRBJ1-2, with 7 bases aligning to TRBD1. The V gene's germline CDR1 is ENHRY and CDR2 SYGVKD. This CDR3 has 14 residues. With V trimmed by 5 bases and J by 4 bases, 7 bases remained unmatched. The CDR3, as DNA: TGTGCCATCAGTCGGGACAGATTCTTCTATGGCTACACCTTC. Encoded protein: CAISRDRFFYGYTF.

This rearrangement joins TRBV6-1 to TRBJ1-6; D unclear. CDR3 length: 14 residues. The V gene's germline CDR1 is MNHNS and CDR2 SASEGT. Trimming stripped 3 bases from V and 7 bases from J, with 10 bases between. The CDR3 loop is CASSDRFENSPLHF. CDR3 sequence (DNA): TGTGCCAGCAGTGACAGGTTCGAGAATTCACCCCTCCACTTT.

The rearrangement links TRBV6-4 to TRBJ1-1, with D possibly matching TRBD1 (5 bases). The V gene lost 3 bases and the J gene lost 4 bases, with 15 bases spanning the gap. Germline V lookup: CDR1 MRHNA, CDR2 SNTAGT. The length of the CDR3 is 15 residues. DNA of the CDR3: TGTGCCAGCAGTGAGGGGGGATCAGGGAGCACTGAAGCTTTCTTT. Amino acid sequence: CASSEGGSGSTEAFF.

The chain recombines TRBV11-1 with TRBJ1-2; weak D call: TRBD1 (5 bases). The CDR3 length is 12 residues. Germline lookup yields CDR1 SGHAT and CDR2 FQDESV (reference sequence). Deletions cut 2 bases from V and 5 bases from J, with 6 bases between. Here the CDR3 reads CASSLRGYGYTF. The DNA of the CDR3 is TGTGCCAGCAGCTTAAGGGGATATGGCTACACCTTC.

V usage is TRBV3-1 (or the pseudogene TRBV3-2) and J usage is TRBJ2-3; 7 bases agree with TRBD1. Germline CDR1 is LGHDT and CDR2 is YNNKEL (reference sequence). The ends lost 6 bases at V and 12 bases at J; junction bases unmatched: 21. The length of the CDR3 is 16 residues. The DNA for the CDR3 is TGTGCCAGCAGGACAATCGACACCCTAAAGGGGGCGATTCAGTATTTT. It codes for CASRTIDTLKGAIQYF.

This sequence joins TRBV19 and TRBJ1-4, with D possibly being TRBD1 (6 bases). The CDR3 totals 14 residues. Trimming stripped 4 bases from V and 14 bases from J, with 20 bases between. Germline V lookup: CDR1 LNHDA, CDR2 SQIVND (reference sequence). CDR3 in amino acids: CASSTGTLSRRLFF. The CDR3 DNA reads TGTGCCAGTAGTACCGGGACATTGTCACGCCGGCTGTTTTTT.

This clone is a singleton in its sample. CDR3 protein: CSASRVGQGPGGSYNEQFF. The CDR3 DNA sequence: TGCAGTGCTAGTAGGGTGGGACAGGGGCCTGGGGGTTCCTACAATGAGCAGTTCTTC. The genes are TRBV20-1 and TRBJ2-1; 10 bases align to TRBD1. Germline V gene data show CDR1 as DFQATT and CDR2 as SNEGSKA (reference sequence). The CDR3 has 19 residues. V lost 3 bases, J lost 1 base, and 15 bases stayed unmatched.

J is TRBJ1-5 and V is TRBV7-6; D might be TRBD1 (5 bases). This CDR3 comprises 15 residues. Germline V gene sequence: CDR1 SGHVS, CDR2 FNYEAQ. The V end lost 3 bases, the J end lost 4 bases, and 13 bases lay between the germline ends. The CDR3 DNA is TGTGCCAGCAGCTTCGGGGGAGAAGGGAATCAGCCCCAGCATTTT. Translation gives CASSFGGEGNQPQHF.

The chain is built from TRBV10-1 and TRBJ2-1; TRBD1 agrees at 7 bases. The CDR3 sequence is 12 residues long. V was clipped by 6 bases and J by 9 bases; unmatched bases: 5. Germline CDR1 is WNHNN and CDR2 is SYGVQD (reference sequence). The CDR3 loop is CASSPTGIEQFF. CDR3 sequence (DNA): TGCGCCAGCAGCCCGACAGGGATTGAGCAGTTCTTC.

This clone appeared a single time. The chain has TRBV6-5 and TRBJ2-7; TRBD2 agrees at 7 bases. This CDR3 region has 13 residues. The trim removed 7 bases at V and 0 bases at J, leaving 3 bases unmatched. Germline lookup yields CDR1 MNHEY and CDR2 SVGAGI. CDR3 DNA sequence: TGTGCCAGCACCCGGGGGGTCTCCTACGAGCAGTACTTC. It encodes CASTRGVSYEQYF.

The chain uses TRBV6-4 and TRBJ1-1; 8 bases fit TRBD1. Unmatched junction bases numbered 13, after V lost 3 bases and J lost 4 bases. This CDR3 is 17 amino acids long. Germline-derived CDR1 and CDR2 are MRHNA and SNTAGT. As DNA, the CDR3 is TGTGCCAGCAGTGAAGGCGTTGGTCAGGGGGCGCGCACTGAAGCTTTCTTT. Encoded protein: CASSEGVGQGARTEAFF.

The chain carries TRBV6-5 and TRBJ1-5, with 12 bases identical to TRBD1. Trimming removed 6 bases from V and 6 bases from J; junction bases left unmatched: 3. CDR1 is MNHEY and CDR2 is SVGAGI in the germline V gene. The CDR3 is 14 amino acids. As DNA, the CDR3 is TGTGCCAGCAGCCGGGACAGGGGGCGTCAGCCCCAGCATTTT. It is translated as CASSRDRGRQPQHF.

This clone was seen just once. The chain recombines TRBV2 with TRBJ1-4; TRBD1 matches at 7 bases. V lost 6 bases to trimming and J lost 8 bases; unmatched junction nucleotides: 6. The CDR3 length is 13 residues. CDR1 is SNHLY, CDR2 FYNNEI, per germline. The DNA for the CDR3 is TGTGCCAGCAGGGCCAGGGGGGACGAAAAACTGTTTTTT. It encodes CASRARGDEKLFF.

This chain connects TRBV6-1 to TRBJ2-3; 10 bases match TRBD2. This CDR3 is built from 18 residues. The germline V gene encodes CDR1 MNHNS and CDR2 SASEGT. After removal of 0 bases from V and 5 bases from J, the junction contained 11 bases not matched to a gene. CDR3 sequence: CASSEAGSSGGPRDTQYF. In DNA, the CDR3 is TGTGCCAGCAGTGAAGCCGGATCTAGCGGGGGACCTAGAGATACGCAGTATTTT.

As for this clone: Sequence at one end of the junction differs from germline and may be a read error. V is TRBV6-1 and J is TRBJ2-1; the match to TRBD1 covers 8 bases. This CDR3 is built from 16 residues. Germline V gene lookup returns CDR1 MNHNS and CDR2 SASEGT. The CDR3 protein is CASSDPSGGAYNGQFF. For the CDR3, the DNA is TGTGCCAGCAGTGACCCATCAGGGGGCGCCTACAATGGGCAGTTCTTC.

The chain joins TRBV9 to TRBJ1-6; TRBD1 is a possible D gene (5 bases). Per germline, CDR1 SGDLS and CDR2 YYNGEE. The CDR3 is made up of 14 amino acids. V was trimmed by 2 bases and J by 7 bases, leaving 10 bases between them. The DNA for the CDR3 is TGTGCCAGCAGCGTGACAGTGGGAAATTCACCCCTCCACTTT. Translation gives CASSVTVGNSPLHF.